This T cell receptor (beta chain) was found in a study of OX40 agonist ivuxolimab in advanced cancers. Study-wide results and limits: By week 6 at 0.1 to 3.0 mg/kg, blood CD4+ and CD8+ T cells had expanded clonally. On average, CD8+ T cells had more expanded clones than CD4+.

Turning to this clone: What it binds is not known.

The germline gives CDR1 SGDLS, CDR2 YYNGEE. With 4 bases clipped from V and 2 bases from J, the junction kept 4 bases outside the gene matches. The CDR3 spans 14 residues. The repertoire was sequenced with immunoSEQ multiplex PCR; TCRdb's copy has only in-frame clones and lacks some. The sample includes roughly 56,000 clones, 85% to 90% of them seen just once. This sequence originates from an adult with an advanced solid tumor such as melanoma, head and neck, liver or kidney cancer. The source was CD4+ or CD8+ T cells sorted from blood, collected in a trial of the OX40 agonist ivuxolimab. The chain couples TRBV9 to TRBJ2-5, with 8 bases matching TRBD2. CDR3 coding DNA: TGTGCCAGCAGCTACGGGGGGGTGCAAGAGACCCAGTACTTC. It encodes CASSYGGVQETQYF.